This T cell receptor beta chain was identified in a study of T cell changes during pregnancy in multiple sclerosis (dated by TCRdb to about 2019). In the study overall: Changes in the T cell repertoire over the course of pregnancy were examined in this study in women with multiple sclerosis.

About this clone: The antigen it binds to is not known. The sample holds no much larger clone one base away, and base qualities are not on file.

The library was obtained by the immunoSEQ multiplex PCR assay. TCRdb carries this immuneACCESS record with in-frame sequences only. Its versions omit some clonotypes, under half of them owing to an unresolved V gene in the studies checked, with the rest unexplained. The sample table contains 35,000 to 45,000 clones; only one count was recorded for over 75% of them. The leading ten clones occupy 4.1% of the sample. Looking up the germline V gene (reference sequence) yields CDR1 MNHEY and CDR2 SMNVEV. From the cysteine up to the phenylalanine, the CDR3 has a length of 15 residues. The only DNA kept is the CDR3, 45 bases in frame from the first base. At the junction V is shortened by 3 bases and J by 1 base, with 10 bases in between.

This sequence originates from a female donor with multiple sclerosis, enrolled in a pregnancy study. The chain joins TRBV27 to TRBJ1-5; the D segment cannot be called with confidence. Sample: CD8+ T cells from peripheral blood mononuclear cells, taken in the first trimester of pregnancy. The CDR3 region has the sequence CASSFEGRSNQPQHF. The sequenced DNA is TGTGCCAGCAGTTTTGAGGGAAGGAGCAATCAGCCCCAGCATTTT.